This T cell receptor beta chain was captured by sequencing in a study of patients and donors after allogeneic stem cell transplantation. TCRdb fed the RT-PCR reads into MiXCR, producing one record per CDR3 protein. There are more than 850,000 distinct CDR3 sequences in the sample; roughly 18% occur only once, and 5.5% to 6.5% lies in the top ten. Germline lookup yields CDR1 SGHRS and CDR2 YFSETQ. Between the trimmed V and J ends, which lost 1 base and 3 bases, there was a span of 11 bases. The CDR3 contains 15 residues. This clonotype was observed a few times. The chain links TRBV5-1 to TRBJ1-5; TRBD1 is a possible D gene (5 bases). The TCR sequence derives from a human donor who was either an allogeneic HSCT recipient or a stem cell or donor lymphocyte infusion donor (not recorded which). It is not recorded whose cells these are; they may come from a transplant donor. Sequencing used blood, either unsorted or a sorted T cell fraction (not recorded which). The CDR3 is CASSLYAGPNQPQHF. CDR3 DNA sequence: TGCGCCAGCAGCTTGTATGCAGGGCCCAATCAGCCCCAGCATTTT. Using reference TRBV5-1 and TRBJ1-5 for the parts outside the CDR3, the full variable domain is KAGVTQTPRYLIKTRGQQVTLSCSPISGHRSVSWYQQTPGQGLQFLFEYFSETQRNKGNFPGRFSGRQFSNSRSEMNVSTLELGDSALYLCASSLYAGPNQPQHFGDGTRLSIL.